The clone carrying this T cell receptor beta chain appeared a single time. No antigen is known for it. The sample belongs to a study of Tregs in tolerant kidney transplant recipients. Some clones are missing from TCRdb's copy, which holds only in-frame ones; the method was immunoSEQ multiplex PCR. The table lists tens of thousands of clones, roughly 91% of them singletons, with roughly 0.4% in the top ten. The ends lost 4 bases at V and 8 bases at J; junction bases unmatched: 7. The length of the CDR3 is 15 residues. The germline gives CDR1 SGHRS, CDR2 YFSETQ. Study conclusions and caveats: The most relevant donor-specific Treg TCRbeta repertoire apparently came from expansion with activated donor B cells.

The material was CD4+ T cells from blood, obtained before the transplant. The chain recombines TRBV5-1 with TRBJ2-1; 12 nucleotides match TRBD2. The TCR sequence derives from a human donor who received a combined kidney and bone marrow transplant. The CDR3 DNA reads TGCGCCAGCAGCCAAAGGACTAGCGGGATGGATGAGCAGTTCTTC. Amino acid sequence: CASSQRTSGMDEQFF. The variable domain in full, with the rest retrieved from reference TRBV5-1 and TRBJ2-1, is KAGVTQTPRYLIKTRGQQVTLSCSPISGHRSVSWYQQTPGQGLQFLFEYFSETQRNKGNFPGRFSGRQFSNSRSEMNVSTLELGDSALYLCASSQRTSGMDEQFFGPGTRLTVL.